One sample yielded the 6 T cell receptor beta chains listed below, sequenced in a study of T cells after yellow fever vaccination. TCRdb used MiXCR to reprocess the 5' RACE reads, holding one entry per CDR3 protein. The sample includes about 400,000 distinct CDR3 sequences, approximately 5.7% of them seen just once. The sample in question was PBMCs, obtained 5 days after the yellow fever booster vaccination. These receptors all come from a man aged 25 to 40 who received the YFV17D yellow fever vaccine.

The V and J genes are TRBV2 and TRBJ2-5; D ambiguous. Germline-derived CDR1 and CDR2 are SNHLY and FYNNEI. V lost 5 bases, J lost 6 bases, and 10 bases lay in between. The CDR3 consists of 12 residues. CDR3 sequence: CASSPRSQTQYF. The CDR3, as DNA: TGTGCCAGCAGTCCTAGGAGTCAGACCCAGTACTTC. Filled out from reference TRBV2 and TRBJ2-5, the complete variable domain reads EPEVTQTPSHQVTQMGQEVILRCVPISNHLYFYWYRQILGQKVEFLVSFYNNEISEKSEIFDDQFSVERPDGSNFTLKIRSTKLEDSAMYFCASSPRSQTQYFGPGTRLLVL.

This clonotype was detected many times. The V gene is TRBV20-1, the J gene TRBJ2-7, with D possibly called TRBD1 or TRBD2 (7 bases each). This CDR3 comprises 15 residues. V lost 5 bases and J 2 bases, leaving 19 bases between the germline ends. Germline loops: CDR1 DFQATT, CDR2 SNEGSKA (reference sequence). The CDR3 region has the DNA TGCAGTGCTGGGGCAGGGGGGGCGACCACCTACGAGCAGTACTTC. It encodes CSAGAGGATTYEQYF.

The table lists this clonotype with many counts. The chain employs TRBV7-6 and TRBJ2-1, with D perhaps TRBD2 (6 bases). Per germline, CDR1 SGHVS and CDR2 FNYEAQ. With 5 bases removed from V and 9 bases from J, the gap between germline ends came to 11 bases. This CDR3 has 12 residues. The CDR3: CASSPLASEQFF. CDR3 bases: TGTGCCAGCAGCCCGCTAGCGTCTGAGCAGTTCTTC.

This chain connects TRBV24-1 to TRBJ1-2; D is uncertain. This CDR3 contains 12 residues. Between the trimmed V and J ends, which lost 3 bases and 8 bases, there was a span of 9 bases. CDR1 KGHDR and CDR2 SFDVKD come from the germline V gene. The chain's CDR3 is CATSDQAWGYTF. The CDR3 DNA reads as TGTGCCACCAGTGATCAAGCTTGGGGCTACACCTTC.

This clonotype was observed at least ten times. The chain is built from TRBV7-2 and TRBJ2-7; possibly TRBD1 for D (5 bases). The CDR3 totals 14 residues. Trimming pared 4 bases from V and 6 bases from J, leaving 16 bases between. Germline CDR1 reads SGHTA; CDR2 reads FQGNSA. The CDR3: CASSSGIAVGEQYF. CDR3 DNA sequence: TGTGCCAGCAGCTCAGGGATTGCAGTCGGCGAGCAGTACTTC.

CDR3 loop: CASSLEGFFSFPRRGEDTQYF. The CDR3 DNA reads TGCGCCAGCAGCTTGGAGGGTTTCTTTTCCTTTCCACGGCGGGGGGAAGATACGCAGTATTTT. The chain couples TRBV5-1 to TRBJ2-3; 8 nucleotides agree with TRBD2. V was clipped by 0 bases and J by 5 bases; unmatched bases: 23. Germline values: CDR1 SGHRS, CDR2 YFSETQ. The CDR3 totals 21 residues.